Included here is one TCR beta chain sequence, with context. This CDR3 region has 20 residues. Unmatched junction bases numbered 12, after V lost 1 base and J lost 0 bases. In germline, CDR1 is LGHNA, CDR2 YSLEER. The data are from a study of blood T cell repertoires in COVID-19. The method was immunoSEQ multiplex PCR; TCRdb's version includes in-frame clones alone and lacks a portion of them. There are 150,000 or so clones in the sample; over 80% occur only once, and about 4.8% lies in the top ten. The sample taken for sequencing was peripheral blood. The chain links TRBV4-3 to TRBJ2-2; 9 bases are a match to TRBD1. This receptor was obtained from a man aged 25 to 45 with COVID-19, enrolled during active disease. The DNA of the CDR3 is TGCGCCAGCAGCCAAGGACTGGGACAGGGAATAATGGCGAACACCGGGGAGCTGTTTTTT. It codes for CASSQGLGQGIMANTGELFF.